The T cell receptor (beta chain) under discussion was sequenced for a study of T cell repertoires and HLA-DP antigens. Study background: CD4+ T cells were cocultured with HeLa cells expressing HLA-DP.

In the case of this clone: Its specificity is unknown.

Study-wide points: Antigen presentation used HeLa cells, with total CD4+ cells responding.

This CDR3 region has 13 residues. The V segment lost 3 bases and the J segment 5 bases; nucleotides outside the gene matches: 0. Germline V gene data show CDR1 as LNHNV and CDR2 as YYDKDF (reference sequence). Sequencing was performed with immunoSEQ multiplex PCR; in TCRdb, only in-frame clones are kept and a portion is missing. Among roughly 73,000 clones listed, around 77% were seen once. The sequence was obtained from a man in his fifties or sixties in good health and CMV-seronegative. The sample was CD4+ T cells from PBMCs. The V and J genes are TRBV15 and TRBJ2-5; 10 nucleotides match TRBD1. For the CDR3, the DNA is TGTGCCACCAGCAGGGACAGGGGGGAGACCCAGTACTTC. Protein product: CATSRDRGETQYF.